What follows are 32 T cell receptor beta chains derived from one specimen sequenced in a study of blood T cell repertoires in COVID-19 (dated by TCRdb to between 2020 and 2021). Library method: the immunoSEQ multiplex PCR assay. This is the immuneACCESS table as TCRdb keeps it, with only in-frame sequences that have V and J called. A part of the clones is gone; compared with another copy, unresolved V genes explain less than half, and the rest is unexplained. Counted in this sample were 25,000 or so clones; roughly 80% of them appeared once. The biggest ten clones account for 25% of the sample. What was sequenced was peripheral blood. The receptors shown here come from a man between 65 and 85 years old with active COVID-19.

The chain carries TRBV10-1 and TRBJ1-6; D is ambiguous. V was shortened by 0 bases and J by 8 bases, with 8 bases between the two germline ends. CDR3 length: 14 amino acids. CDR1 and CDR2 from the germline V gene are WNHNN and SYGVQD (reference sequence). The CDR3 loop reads CASSESFGDSPLHF. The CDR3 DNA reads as TGCGCCAGCAGTGAGTCGTTCGGGGATTCACCCCTCCACTTT.

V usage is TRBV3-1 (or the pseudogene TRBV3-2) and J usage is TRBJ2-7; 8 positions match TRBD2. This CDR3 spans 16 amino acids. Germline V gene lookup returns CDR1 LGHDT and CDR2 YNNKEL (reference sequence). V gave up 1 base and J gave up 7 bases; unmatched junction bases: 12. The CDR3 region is CASSQASGHRGGEQYF. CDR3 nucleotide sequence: TGTGCCAGCAGCCAAGCTAGCGGGCACCGTGGGGGAGAGCAGTACTTC.

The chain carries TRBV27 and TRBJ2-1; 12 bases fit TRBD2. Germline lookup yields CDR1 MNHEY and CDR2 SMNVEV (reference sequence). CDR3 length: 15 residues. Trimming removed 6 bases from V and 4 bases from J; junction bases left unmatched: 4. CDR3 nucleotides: TGTGCCAGCAGCCGGACTAGCGGGATGTACAATGAGCAGTTCTTC. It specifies CASSRTSGMYNEQFF.

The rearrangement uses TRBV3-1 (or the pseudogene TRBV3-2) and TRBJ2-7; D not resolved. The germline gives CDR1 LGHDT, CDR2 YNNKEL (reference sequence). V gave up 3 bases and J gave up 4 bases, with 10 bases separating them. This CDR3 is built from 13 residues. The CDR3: CASSQRSVYEQYF. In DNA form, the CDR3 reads TGTGCCAGCAGCCAGCGGAGCGTGTACGAGCAGTACTTC.

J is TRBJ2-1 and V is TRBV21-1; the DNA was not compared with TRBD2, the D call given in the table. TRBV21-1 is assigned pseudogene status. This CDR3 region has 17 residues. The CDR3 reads CASSKEISGRPHNEQFF. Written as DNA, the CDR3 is TGTGCCAGCAGCAAAGAGATTAGCGGGAGACCCCACAATGAGCAGTTCTTC.

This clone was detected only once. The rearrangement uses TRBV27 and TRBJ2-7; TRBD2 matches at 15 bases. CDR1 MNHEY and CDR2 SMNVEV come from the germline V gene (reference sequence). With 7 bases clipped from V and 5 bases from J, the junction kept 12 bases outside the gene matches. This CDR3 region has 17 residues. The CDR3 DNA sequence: TGTGCCAGCACGGGCTCGGGACTAGCGGGAGGTGGCAACGAGCAGTACTTC. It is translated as CASTGSGLAGGGNEQYF.

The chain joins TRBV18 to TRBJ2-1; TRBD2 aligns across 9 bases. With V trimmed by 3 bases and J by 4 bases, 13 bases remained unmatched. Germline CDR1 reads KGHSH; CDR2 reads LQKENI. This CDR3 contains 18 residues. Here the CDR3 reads CASSPVGGRAPAYNEQFF. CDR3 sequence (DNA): TGTGCCAGCTCACCGGTCGGCGGGAGGGCCCCCGCGTACAATGAGCAGTTCTTC. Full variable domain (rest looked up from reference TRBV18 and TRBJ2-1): NAGVMQNPRHLVRRRGQEARLRCSPMKGHSHVYWYRQLPEEGLKFMVYLQKENIIDESGMPKERFSAEFPKEGPSILRIQQVVRGDSAAYFCASSPVGGRAPAYNEQFFGPGTRLTVL.

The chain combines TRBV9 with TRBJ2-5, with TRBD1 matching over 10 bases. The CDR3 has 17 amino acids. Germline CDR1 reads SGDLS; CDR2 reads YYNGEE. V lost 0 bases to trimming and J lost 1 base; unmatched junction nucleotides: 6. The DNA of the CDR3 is TGTGCCAGCAGCGTAGGGGCGACAGGGGGCCTCCAAGAGACCCAGTACTTC. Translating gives CASSVGATGGLQETQYF. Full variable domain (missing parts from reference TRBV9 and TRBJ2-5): DSGVTQTPKHLITATGQRVTLRCSPRSGDLSVYWYQQSLDQGLQFLIQYYNGEERAKGNILERFSAQQFPDLHSELNLSSLELGDSALYFCASSVGATGGLQETQYFGPGTRLLVL.

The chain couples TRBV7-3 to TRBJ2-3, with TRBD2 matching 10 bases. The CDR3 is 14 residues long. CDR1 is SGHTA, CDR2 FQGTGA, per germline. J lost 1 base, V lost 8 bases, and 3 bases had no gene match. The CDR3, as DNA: TGTGCCAGCCGGCTAGCGGGAGGCACAGATACGCAGTATTTT. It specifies CASRLAGGTDTQYF.

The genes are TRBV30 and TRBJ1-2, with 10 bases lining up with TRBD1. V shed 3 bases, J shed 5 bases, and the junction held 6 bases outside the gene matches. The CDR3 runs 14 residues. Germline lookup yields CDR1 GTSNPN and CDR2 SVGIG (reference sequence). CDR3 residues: CAWSETGGGYGYTF. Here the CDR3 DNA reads TGTGCCTGGAGCGAGACAGGGGGCGGGTATGGCTACACCTTC.

The CDR3 reads CASSGRTANTGELFF. Here the CDR3 DNA reads TGTGCCAGCAGCGGTCGGACAGCGAACACCGGGGAGCTGTTTTTT. The chain recombines TRBV9 with TRBJ2-2, with a possible D match to TRBD1 (6 bases). CDR3 length equals 15 residues. Trimming took 3 bases from V and 0 from J, leaving 9 bases between them. CDR1 and CDR2 from the germline V gene are SGDLS and YYNGEE.

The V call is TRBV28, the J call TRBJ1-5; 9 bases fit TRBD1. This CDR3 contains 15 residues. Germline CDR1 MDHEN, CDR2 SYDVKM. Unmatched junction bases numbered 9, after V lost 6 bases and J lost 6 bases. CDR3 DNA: TGTGCCAGCAGACCCACAGGGGGCTGGGGTCAGCCCCAGCATTTT. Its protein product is CASRPTGGWGQPQHF.

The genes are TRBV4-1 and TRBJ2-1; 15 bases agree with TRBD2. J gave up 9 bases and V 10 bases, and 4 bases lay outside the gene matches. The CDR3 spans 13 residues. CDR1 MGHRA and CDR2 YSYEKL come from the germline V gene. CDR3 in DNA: TGCGCCACCGGGACTAGCGGGAGGACTGAGCAGTTCTTC. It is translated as CATGTSGRTEQFF.

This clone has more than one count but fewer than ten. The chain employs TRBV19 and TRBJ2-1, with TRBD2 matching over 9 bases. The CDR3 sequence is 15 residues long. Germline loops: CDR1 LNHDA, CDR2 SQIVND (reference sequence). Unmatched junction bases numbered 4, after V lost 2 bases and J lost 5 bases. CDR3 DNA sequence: TGTGCCAGTAGTATAACGGGACTAGCTAACAATGAGCAGTTCTTC. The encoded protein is CASSITGLANNEQFF. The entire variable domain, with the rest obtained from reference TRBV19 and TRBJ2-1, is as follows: DGGITQSPKYLFRKEGQNVTLSCEQNLNHDAMYWYRQDPGQGLRLIYYSQIVNDFQKGDIAEGYSVSREKKESFPLTVTSAQKNPTAFYLCASSITGLANNEQFFGPGTRLTVL.

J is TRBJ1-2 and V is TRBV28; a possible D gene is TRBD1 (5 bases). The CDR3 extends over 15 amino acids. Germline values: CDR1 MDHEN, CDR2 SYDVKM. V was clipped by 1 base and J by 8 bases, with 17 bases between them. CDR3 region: CASSLYGRQGGGYTF. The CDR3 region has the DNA TGTGCCAGCAGTTTATACGGTCGGCAGGGAGGGGGCTACACCTTC.

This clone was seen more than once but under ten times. CDR3 sequence (DNA): TGCGCCAGCAGCCAGTCAGGCTTTTCTCAGCCCCAGCATTTT. It specifies CASSQSGFSQPQHF. The chain joins TRBV4-1 to TRBJ1-5; D gene ambiguous. CDR1 is MGHRA, CDR2 YSYEKL, per germline. The CDR3 is 14 residues long. V lost 3 bases and J lost 6, with 12 bases in between.

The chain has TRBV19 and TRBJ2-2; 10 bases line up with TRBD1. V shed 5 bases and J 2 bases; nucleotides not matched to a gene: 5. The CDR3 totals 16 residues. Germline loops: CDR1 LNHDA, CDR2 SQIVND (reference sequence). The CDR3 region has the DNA TGTGCCAGTAGTTCCCGGGACAGGGGAAACACCGGGGAGCTGTTTTTT. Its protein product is CASSSRDRGNTGELFF.

The CDR3 sequence: CASSSQRADGSEKLFF. In DNA form, the CDR3 reads TGCGCCAGCAGCTCCCAGCGTGCAGACGGTAGTGAAAAACTGTTTTTT. V and J are TRBV5-1 and TRBJ1-4; no definite D call. With 3 bases removed from V and 7 bases from J, the gap between germline ends came to 19 bases. The CDR3 is 16 residues long. The germline V gene has CDR1 SGHRS and CDR2 YFSETQ.

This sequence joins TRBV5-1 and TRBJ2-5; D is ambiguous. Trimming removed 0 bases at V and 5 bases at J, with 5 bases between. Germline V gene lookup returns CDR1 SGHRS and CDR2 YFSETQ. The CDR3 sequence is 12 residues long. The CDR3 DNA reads TGCGCCAGCAGCTTGGCCGGGGAGACCCAGTACTTC. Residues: CASSLAGETQYF.

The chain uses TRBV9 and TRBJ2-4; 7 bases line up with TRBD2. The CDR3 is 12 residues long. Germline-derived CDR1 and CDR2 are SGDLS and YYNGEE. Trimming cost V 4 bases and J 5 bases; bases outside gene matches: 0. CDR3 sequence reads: CASSLAENIQYF. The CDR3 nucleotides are TGTGCCAGCAGCCTAGCGGAAAACATTCAGTACTTC. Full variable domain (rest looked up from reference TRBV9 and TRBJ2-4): DSGVTQTPKHLITATGQRVTLRCSPRSGDLSVYWYQQSLDQGLQFLIQYYNGEERAKGNILERFSAQQFPDLHSELNLSSLELGDSALYFCASSLAENIQYFGAGTRLSVL.

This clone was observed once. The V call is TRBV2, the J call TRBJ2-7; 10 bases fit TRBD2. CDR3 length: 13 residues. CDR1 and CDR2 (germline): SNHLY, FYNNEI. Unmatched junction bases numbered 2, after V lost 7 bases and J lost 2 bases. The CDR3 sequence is CASKLAGAYEQYF. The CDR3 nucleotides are TGTGCCAGCAAGCTAGCGGGGGCCTACGAGCAGTACTTC.

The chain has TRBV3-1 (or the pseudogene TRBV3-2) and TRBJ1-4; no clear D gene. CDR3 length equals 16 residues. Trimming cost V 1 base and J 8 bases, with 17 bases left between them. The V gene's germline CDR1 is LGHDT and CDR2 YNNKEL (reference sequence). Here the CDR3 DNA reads TGTGCCAGCAGCCAAGGGACTCCCATGATAAGAGAAAAACTGTTTTTT. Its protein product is CASSQGTPMIREKLFF.

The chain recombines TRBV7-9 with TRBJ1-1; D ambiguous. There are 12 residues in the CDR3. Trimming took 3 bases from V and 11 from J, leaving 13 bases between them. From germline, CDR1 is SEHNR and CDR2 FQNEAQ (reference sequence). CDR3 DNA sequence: TGTGCCAGCAGCTTCAGAAAGTTGAATGCTTTCTTT. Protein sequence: CASSFRKLNAFF.

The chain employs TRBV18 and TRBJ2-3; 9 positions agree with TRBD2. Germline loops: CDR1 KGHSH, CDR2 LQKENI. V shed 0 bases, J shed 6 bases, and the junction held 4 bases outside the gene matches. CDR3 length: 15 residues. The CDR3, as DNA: TGTGCCAGCTCACCACCTAGCGGGAGAAAGGATACGCAGTATTTT. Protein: CASSPPSGRKDTQYF.

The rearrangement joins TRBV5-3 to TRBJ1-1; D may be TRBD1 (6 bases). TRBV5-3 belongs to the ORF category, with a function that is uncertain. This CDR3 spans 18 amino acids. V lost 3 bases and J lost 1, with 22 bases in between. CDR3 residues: CARSCYRDTQFPNTEAFF. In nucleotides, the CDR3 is TGTGCCAGAAGCTGTTACCGGGACACACAATTCCCGAACACTGAAGCTTTCTTT.

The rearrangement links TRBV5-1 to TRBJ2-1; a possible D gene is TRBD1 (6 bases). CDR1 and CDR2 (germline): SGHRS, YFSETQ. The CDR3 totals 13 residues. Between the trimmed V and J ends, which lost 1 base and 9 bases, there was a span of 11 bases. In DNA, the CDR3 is TGCGCCAGCAGCTTGTTATTAGGGGGTGAGCAGTTCTTC. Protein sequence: CASSLLLGGEQFF.

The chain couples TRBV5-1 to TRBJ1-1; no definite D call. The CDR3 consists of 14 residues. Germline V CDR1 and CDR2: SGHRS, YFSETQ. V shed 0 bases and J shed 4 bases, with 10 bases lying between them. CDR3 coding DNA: TGCGCCAGCAGCTTGGTAGGGAGTAGCACTGAAGCTTTCTTT. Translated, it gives CASSLVGSSTEAFF.

The CDR3 sequence: CASSPRTYTDTQYF. CDR3 coding DNA: TGTGCCAGCAGTCCCCGGACATACACAGATACGCAGTATTTT. The chain combines TRBV27 with TRBJ2-3; perhaps TRBD1 as D (5 bases). The CDR3 is 14 residues long. V lost 5 bases to trimming and J lost 2 bases, with 11 bases between them. Germline CDR1 is MNHEY and CDR2 is SMNVEV (reference sequence).

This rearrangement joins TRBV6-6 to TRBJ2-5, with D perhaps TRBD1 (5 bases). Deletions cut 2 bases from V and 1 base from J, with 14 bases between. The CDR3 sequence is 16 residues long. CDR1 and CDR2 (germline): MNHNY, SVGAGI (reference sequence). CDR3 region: CASSYGQGRGQETQYF. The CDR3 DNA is TGTGCCAGCAGTTACGGGCAGGGTAGGGGCCAAGAGACCCAGTACTTC.

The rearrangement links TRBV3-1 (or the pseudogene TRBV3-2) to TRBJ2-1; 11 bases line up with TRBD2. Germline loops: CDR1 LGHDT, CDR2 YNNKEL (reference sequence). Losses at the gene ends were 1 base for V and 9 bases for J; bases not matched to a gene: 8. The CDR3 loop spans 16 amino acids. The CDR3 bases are TGTGCCAGCAGCCAAGGGCCTAGCGGGAGGTCAGGTGAGCAGTTCTTC. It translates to CASSQGPSGRSGEQFF.

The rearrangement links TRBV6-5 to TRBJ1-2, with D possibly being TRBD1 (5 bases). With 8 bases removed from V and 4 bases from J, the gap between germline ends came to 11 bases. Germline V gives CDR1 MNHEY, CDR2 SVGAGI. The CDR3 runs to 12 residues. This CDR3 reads CASGQGGYGYTF. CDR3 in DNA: TGTGCCAGCGGGCAGGGAGGCTATGGCTACACCTTC.

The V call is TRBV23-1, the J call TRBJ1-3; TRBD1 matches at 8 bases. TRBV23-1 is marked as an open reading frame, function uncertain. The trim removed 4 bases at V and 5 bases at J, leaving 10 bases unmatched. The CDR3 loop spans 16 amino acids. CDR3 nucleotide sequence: TGCGCCAGCAGTCGGGACAGGCGGACTATGAGAAACACCATATATTTT. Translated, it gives CASSRDRRTMRNTIYF.